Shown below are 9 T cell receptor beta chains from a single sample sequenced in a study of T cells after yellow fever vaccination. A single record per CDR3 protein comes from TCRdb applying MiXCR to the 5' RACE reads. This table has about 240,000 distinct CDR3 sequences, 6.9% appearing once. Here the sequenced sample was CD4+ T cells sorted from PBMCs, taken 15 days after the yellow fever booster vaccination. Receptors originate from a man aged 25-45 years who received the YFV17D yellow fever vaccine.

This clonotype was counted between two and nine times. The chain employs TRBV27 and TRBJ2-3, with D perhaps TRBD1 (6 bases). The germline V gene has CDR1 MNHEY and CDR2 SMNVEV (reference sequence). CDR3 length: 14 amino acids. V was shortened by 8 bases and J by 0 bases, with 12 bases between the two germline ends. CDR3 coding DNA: TGTGCCAGCGGGAACAGGGATAGCACAGATACGCAGTATTTT. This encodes CASGNRDSTDTQYF.

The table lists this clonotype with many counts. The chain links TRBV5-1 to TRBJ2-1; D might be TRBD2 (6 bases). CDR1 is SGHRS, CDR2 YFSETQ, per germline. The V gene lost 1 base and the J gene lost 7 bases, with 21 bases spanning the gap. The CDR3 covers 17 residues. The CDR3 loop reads CASSLTPLGTGQNEQFF. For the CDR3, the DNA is TGCGCCAGCAGCTTGACCCCCCTCGGGACTGGGCAAAATGAGCAGTTCTTC. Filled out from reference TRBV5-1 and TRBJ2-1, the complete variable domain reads KAGVTQTPRYLIKTRGQQVTLSCSPISGHRSVSWYQQTPGQGLQFLFEYFSETQRNKGNFPGRFSGRQFSNSRSEMNVSTLELGDSALYLCASSLTPLGTGQNEQFFGPGTRLTVL.

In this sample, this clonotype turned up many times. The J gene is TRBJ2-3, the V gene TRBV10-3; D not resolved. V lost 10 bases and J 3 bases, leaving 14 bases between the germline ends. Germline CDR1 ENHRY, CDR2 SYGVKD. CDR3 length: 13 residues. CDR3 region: CATALKATDTQYF. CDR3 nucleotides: TGTGCCACTGCGTTAAAGGCTACAGATACGCAGTATTTT.

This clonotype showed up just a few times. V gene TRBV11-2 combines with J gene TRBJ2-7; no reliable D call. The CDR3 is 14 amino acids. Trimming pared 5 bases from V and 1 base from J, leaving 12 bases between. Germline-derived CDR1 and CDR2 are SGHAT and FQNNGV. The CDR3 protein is CASSRIGRSYEQYF. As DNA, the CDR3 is TGTGCCAGCAGCCGCATAGGACGATCCTACGAGCAGTACTTC.

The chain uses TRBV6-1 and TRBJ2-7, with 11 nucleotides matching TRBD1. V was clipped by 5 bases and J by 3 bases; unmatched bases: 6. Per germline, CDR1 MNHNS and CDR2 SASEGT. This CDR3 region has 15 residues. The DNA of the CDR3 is TGTGCCAGCAGTCAAACCGGGACAGGGGGCTACGAGCAGTACTTC. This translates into CASSQTGTGGYEQYF.

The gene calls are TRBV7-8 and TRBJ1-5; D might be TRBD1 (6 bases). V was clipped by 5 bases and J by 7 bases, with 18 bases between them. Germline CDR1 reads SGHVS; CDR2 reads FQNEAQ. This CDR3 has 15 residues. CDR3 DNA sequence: TGTGCCAGCAGCCCCCTAAGGGGGGGCAGGCAGCCCCAGCATTTT. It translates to CASSPLRGGRQPQHF.

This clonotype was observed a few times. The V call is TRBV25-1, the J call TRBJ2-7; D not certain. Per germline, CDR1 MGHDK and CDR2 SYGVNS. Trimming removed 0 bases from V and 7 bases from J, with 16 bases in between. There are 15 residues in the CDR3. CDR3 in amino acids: CASSEYGAREGEQYF. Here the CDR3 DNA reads TGTGCCAGCAGTGAATATGGAGCGAGAGAAGGAGAGCAGTACTTC.

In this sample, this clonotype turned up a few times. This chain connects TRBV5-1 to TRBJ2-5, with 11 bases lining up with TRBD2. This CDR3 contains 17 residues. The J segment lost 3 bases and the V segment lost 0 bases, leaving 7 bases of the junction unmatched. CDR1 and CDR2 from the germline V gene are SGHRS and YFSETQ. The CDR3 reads CASSLELAGVLEETQYF. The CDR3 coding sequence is TGCGCCAGCAGCTTGGAACTAGCGGGAGTGTTGGAAGAGACCCAGTACTTC.

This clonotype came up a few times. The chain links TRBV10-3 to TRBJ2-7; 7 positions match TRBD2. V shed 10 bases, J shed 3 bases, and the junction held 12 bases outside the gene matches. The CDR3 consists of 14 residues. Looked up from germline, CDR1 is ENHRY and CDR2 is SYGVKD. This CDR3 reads CATGGSSSYYEQYF. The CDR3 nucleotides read TGTGCCACCGGCGGGAGCTCGTCGTACTACGAGCAGTACTTC.